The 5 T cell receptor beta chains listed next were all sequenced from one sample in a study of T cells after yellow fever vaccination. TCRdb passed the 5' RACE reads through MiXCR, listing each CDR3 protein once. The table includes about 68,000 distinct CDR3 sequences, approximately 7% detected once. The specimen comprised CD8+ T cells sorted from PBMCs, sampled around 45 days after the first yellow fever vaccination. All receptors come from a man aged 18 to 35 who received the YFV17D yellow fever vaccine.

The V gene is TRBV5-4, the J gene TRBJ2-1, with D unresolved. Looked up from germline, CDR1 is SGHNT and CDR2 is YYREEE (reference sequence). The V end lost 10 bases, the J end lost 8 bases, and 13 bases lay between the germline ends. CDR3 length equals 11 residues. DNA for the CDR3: TGTGCCTACGACGACCGGTATGAGCAGTTCTTC. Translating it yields CAYDDRYEQFF.

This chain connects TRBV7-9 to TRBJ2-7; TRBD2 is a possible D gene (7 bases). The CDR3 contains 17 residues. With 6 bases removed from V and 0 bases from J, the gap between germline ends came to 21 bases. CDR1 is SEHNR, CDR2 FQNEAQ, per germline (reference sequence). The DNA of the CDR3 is TGTGCCAGCAGTTCTAATACTCACGGGGGGCACTCCTACGAGCAGTACTTC. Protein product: CASSSNTHGGHSYEQYF. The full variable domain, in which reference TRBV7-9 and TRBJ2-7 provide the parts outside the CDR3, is DTGVSQNPRHKITKRGQNVTFRCDPISEHNRLYWYRQTLGQGPEFLTYFQNEAQLEKSRLLSDRFSAERPKGSFSTLEIQRTEQGDSAMYLCASSSNTHGGHSYEQYFGPGTRLTVT.

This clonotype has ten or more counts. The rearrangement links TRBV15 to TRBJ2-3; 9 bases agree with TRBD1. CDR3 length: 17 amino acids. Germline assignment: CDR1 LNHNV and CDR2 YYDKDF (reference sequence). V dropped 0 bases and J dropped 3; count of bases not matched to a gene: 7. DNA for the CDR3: TGTGCCACCAGCAGAGATCCCGGGACAGGGCCAACAGATACGCAGTATTTT. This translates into CATSRDPGTGPTDTQYF.

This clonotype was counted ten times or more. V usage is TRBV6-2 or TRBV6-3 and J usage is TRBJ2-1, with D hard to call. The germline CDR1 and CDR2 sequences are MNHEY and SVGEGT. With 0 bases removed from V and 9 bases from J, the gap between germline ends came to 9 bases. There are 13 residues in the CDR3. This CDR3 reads CASSYSSTGEQFF. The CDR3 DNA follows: TGTGCCAGCAGTTACTCGAGTACGGGTGAGCAGTTCTTC.

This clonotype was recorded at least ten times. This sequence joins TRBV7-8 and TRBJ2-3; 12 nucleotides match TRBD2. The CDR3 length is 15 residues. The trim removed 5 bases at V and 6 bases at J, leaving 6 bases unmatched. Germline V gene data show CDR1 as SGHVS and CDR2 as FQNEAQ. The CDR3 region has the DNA TGTGCCAGCAGCCCCACTAGCGGGGGGAGGGATACGCAGTATTTT. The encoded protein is CASSPTSGGRDTQYF.